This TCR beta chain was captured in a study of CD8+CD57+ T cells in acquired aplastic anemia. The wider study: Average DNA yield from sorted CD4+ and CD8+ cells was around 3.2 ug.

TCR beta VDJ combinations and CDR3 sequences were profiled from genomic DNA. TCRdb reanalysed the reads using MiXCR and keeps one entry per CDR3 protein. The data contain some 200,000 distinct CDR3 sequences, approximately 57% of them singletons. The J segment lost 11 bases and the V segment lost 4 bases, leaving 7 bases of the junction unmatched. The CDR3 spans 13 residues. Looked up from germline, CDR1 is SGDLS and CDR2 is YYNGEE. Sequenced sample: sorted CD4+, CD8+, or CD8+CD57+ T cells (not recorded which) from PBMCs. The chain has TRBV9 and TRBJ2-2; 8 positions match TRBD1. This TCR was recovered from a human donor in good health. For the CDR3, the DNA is TGTGCCAGCAGCTCCCCGGACAGGGTAGAGCTGTTTTTT. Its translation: CASSSPDRVELFF.